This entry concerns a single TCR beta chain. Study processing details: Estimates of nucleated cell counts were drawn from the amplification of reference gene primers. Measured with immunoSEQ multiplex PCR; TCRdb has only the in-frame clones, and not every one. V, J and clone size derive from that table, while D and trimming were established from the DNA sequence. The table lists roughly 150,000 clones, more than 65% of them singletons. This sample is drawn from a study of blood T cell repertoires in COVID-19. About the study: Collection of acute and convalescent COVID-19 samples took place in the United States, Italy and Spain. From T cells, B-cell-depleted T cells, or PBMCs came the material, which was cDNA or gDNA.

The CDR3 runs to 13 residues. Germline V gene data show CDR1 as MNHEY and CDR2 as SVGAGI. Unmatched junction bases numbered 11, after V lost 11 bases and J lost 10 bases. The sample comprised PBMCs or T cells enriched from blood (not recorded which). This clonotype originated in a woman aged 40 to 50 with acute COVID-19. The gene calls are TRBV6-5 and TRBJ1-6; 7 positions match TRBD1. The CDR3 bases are TGTGCCTCTAGACAGGGTTATTCGTCACCCCTCCACTTT. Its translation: CASRQGYSSPLHF.